The rows below give T cell receptor beta chains drawn from one sample of a study of long-term antiretroviral therapy in people with HIV. Assay used: immunoSEQ multiplex PCR; TCRdb lists only in-frame clones, some missing. The table records approximately 32,000 clones, 82% of them present only once. The sample here was unsorted PBMCs, taken 0.3 years after starting antiretroviral therapy. These receptors were collected from a young man with HIV. The conserved cysteine and the conserved F or W are not part of the CDR3 here. Fields, in order: J gene, V gene, clone size, CDR3 protein. Clone sizes are given selectively: once, few, many, or a class where the clone is expanded.

TRBJ2-2	TRBV27	-	ALSLAGQYFPANTGELF
TRBJ1-3	TRBV19	-	ASSIVGAAFSGNTIY
TRBJ1-1	TRBV5-4	few	ASSSAGEAF
TRBJ1-2	TRBV5-1	-	ASSRWPGTGVGYT
TRBJ2-7	TRBV28	-	ASSLPGGGRTSYEQY
TRBJ1-2	TRBV29-1	-	SVGRNYGYT
TRBJ2-1	TRBV7-3	-	ASSSREGPRNEQF
TRBJ2-7	TRBV10-3	-	AISESAGSYEQY
TRBJ1-4	TRBV28	once	ASSRADRGRNEKLF
TRBJ1-2	TRBV7-9	-	ASSLDALYGYT
TRBJ2-2	TRBV28	-	ASSLEGLAGYTGELF
TRBJ2-3	TRBV5-1	-	ASSLIGTSGVSSSTDTQY
TRBJ1-1	TRBV27	once	ASRVPGTTEAF
TRBJ2-7	TRBV9	-	ASSVDPSGTGAYEQY
TRBJ2-5	TRBV20-1	-	SAARETQY
TRBJ1-4	TRBV11-2	-	ASSFTSTNEKLF
TRBJ2-6	TRBV2	-	ASSDSGSGANVLT
TRBJ2-7	TRBV27	few	ASSLSKGSYEQY
TRBJ2-2	TRBV9	once	ASSVEGQGNTGELF
TRBJ2-1	TRBV7-9	-	ASSPYNEQF
TRBJ2-7	TRBV5-5	-	ASSSSPRRVEQY
TRBJ2-7	TRBV11-1	once	ASSLEGGGRHYEQY
TRBJ2-7	TRBV19	-	ASSIAQGPDYEQY
TRBJ2-7	TRBV5-5	-	ASSLGNTGNSYEQY
TRBJ2-2	TRBV4-1	few	ASSQTGRGMDTGELF
TRBJ2-2	TRBV19	few	ASTLGGHNTGELF
TRBJ2-3	TRBV6-1	-	ASSVQSGSTDTQY
TRBJ1-2	TRBV28	-	ASSVGQGAGGYT
TRBJ2-7	TRBV4-3	-	ASSQIWPGNSYEQY
TRBJ2-1	TRBV6-4	-	ASSRKSGFSYDEQF
TRBJ2-1	TRBV18	-	ASSPLFLAEWSSYNEQF
TRBJ2-7	TRBV5-1	-	ASSYPGAYEQY
TRBJ2-1	TRBV28	-	ASSFRPSGTEQF
TRBJ1-2	TRBV21-1	-	ASSKTNGTGGLLHGYT
TRBJ1-2	TRBV30	-	ACFVGSGFGGYT
TRBJ2-1	TRBV19	-	ASSSGTGLIEQF
TRBJ2-7	TRBV6-1	-	ASSEARAYEQY
TRBJ1-4	TRBV4-2	-	ASSQDPQGASVNEKLF
TRBJ2-7	TRBV19	-	ASNKGPNYEQY
TRBJ1-1	TRBV6-1	few	ASSEGNEDTEAF
TRBJ1-5	TRBV15	-	ATSRPSQRPQH
TRBJ1-6	TRBV9	-	ASSVARGGQGNSPLH
TRBJ2-2	TRBV5-4	-	ASSLRGGGDWTGELF
TRBJ1-6	TRBV27	-	ASSFGSSYNSPLH
TRBJ2-1	TRBV27	-	ASRLRTSGFPYNEQF
TRBJ1-2	TRBV27	-	ASSPEGGGQGYT
TRBJ1-2	TRBV7-9	few	ASSYNYGYT
TRBJ1-6	TRBV27	few	ASSLWGQGSSPLH
TRBJ1-1	TRBV28	few	ASSRVNNPNTEAF
TRBJ2-1	TRBV27	-	ASSLLGANNEQF
TRBJ2-5	TRBV7-8	once	ASTLGLPETQY
TRBJ1-6	TRBV5-4	-	ASSPDQDHSPLH
TRBJ1-1	TRBV5-4	-	ASSPDFGGSAEAF
TRBJ2-7	TRBV7-8	-	ASSLGGSLREQY
TRBJ2-7	TRBV6-1	-	ASSAGLAGEAYEQY
TRBJ2-7	TRBV30	-	AWRRQGPTYEQY